Detailed here is one T cell receptor (beta chain). Its specificity is unknown. These data originate in a study of T cell responses to AZD1222 COVID-19 vaccine. This CDR3 is built from 17 residues. Germline V CDR1 and CDR2: GTSNPN, SVGIG (reference sequence). Germline trimming cut 4 bases from V and 8 bases from J; bases unmatched to any gene: 16. Whole-study results and caveats: There were mostly white British donors and more females than males, and clonal diversity was possibly underestimated.

Produced via immunoSEQ multiplex PCR; TCRdb's table is partial and in-frame only. The sample consists of 170,000 or so clones, around 92% of them appearing once. Here the sequenced sample was peripheral blood, taken on day 0 of AZD1222 vaccination. The sequence was collected from an adult in good health. The chain employs TRBV30 and TRBJ1-4, with 10 bases aligning to TRBD1. CDR3 bases: TGTGCCTGGATCCACCGACAGGGGGCCGAGGGGAAAGAAAAACTGTTTTTT. This encodes CAWIHRQGAEGKEKLFF.